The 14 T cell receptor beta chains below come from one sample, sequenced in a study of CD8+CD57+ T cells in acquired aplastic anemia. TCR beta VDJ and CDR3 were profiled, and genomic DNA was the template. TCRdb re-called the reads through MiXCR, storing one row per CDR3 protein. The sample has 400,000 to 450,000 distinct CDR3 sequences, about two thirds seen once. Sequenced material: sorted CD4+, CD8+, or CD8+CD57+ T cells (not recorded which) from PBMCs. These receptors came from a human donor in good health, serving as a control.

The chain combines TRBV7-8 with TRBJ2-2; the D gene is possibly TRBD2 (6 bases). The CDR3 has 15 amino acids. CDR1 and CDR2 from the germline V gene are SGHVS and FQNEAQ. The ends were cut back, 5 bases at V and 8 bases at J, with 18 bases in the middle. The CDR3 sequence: CASSRLGGITGELFF. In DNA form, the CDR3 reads TGTGCCAGCAGCCGGCTGGGGGGTATCACAGGGGAGCTGTTTTTT.

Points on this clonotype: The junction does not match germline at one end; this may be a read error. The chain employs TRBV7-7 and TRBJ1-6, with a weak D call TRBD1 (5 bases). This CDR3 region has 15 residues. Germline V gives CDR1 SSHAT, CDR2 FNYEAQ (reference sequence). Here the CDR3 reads CASSLGGAGTGPHHF. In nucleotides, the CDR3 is TGTGCTAGCAGCCTCGGGGGAGCGGGAACCGGGCCCCACCACTTT.

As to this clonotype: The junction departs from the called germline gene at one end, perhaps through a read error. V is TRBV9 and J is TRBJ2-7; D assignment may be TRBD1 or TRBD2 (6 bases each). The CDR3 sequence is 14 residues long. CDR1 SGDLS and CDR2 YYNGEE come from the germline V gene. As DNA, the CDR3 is TGTGCCAGCAGCGCTCCCTTTGGCGGGGACACCCAAGACTTC. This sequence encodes CASSAPFGGDTQDF.

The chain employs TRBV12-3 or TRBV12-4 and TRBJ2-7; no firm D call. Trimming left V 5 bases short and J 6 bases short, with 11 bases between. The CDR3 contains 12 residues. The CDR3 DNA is TGTGCCAGCAGTCAGACCACCGCCGAGCAGTACTTC. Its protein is CASSQTTAEQYF.

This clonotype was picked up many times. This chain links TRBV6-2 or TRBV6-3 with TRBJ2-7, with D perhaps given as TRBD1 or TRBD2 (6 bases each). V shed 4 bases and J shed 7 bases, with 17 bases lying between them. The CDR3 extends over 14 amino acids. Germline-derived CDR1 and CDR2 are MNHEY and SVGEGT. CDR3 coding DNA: TGTGCCAGCAGTTTAATATTCGGGGGCGGAGAGCAGTACTTC. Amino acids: CASSLIFGGGEQYF.

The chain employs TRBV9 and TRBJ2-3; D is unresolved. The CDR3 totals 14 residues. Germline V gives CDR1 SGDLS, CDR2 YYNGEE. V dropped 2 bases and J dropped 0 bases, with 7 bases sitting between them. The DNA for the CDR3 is TGTGCCAGCAGCGTGAGAACTAGCACAGATACGCAGTATTTT. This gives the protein CASSVRTSTDTQYF.

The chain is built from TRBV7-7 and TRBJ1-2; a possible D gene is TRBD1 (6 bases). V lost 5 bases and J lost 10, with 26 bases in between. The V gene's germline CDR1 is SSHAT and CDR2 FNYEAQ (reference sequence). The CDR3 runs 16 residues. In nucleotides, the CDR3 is TGTGCCAGCAGCCAACGGGACAAAGGTTCCATCGGAGCCTACACCTTC. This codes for CASSQRDKGSIGAYTF.

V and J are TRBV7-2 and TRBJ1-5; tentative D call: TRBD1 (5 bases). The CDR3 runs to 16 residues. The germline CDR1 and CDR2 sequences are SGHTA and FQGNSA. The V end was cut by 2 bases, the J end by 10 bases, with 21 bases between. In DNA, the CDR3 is TGTGCCAGCAGCTTAAGTCCGGGAGGACAACTTATACCCCAGCATTTT. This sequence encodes CASSLSPGGQLIPQHF.

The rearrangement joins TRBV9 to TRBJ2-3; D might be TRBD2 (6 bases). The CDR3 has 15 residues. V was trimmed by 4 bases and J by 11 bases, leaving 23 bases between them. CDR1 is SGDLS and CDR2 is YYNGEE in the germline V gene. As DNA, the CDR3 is TGTGCCAGCAGCTCCCACGGGGGTTTGAACTACGAGCAGTATTTT. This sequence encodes CASSSHGGLNYEQYF.

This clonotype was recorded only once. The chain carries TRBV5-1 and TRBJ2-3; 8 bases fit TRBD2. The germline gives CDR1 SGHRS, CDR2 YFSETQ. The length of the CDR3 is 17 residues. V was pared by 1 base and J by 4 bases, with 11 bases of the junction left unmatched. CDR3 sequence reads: CASSLTGGEGGPDTQYF. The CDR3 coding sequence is TGCGCCAGCAGCTTGACGGGGGGGGAGGGAGGACCAGATACGCAGTATTTT.

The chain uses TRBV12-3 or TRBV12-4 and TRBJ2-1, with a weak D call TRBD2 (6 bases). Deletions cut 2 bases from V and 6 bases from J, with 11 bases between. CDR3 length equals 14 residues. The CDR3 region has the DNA TGTGCCAGCAGTTTACAATCTAGCGCCAATGAGCAGTTCTTC. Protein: CASSLQSSANEQFF.

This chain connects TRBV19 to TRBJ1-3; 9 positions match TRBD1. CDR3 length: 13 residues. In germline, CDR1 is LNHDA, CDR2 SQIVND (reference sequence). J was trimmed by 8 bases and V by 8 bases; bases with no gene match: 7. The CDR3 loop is CASAGTGRDTIYF. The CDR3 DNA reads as TGTGCCAGTGCCGGGACAGGGAGGGACACCATATATTTT.

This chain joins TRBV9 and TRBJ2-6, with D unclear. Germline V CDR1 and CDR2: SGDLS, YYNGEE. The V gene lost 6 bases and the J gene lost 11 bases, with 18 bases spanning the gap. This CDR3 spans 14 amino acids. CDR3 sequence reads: CASITGLGADVLTF. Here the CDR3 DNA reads TGTGCCAGCATCACGGGTCTGGGCGCCGACGTCCTGACTTTC. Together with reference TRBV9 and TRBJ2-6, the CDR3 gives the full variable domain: DSGVTQTPKHLITATGQRVTLRCSPRSGDLSVYWYQQSLDQGLQFLIQYYNGEERAKGNILERFSAQQFPDLHSELNLSSLELGDSALYFCASITGLGADVLTFGAGSRLTVL.

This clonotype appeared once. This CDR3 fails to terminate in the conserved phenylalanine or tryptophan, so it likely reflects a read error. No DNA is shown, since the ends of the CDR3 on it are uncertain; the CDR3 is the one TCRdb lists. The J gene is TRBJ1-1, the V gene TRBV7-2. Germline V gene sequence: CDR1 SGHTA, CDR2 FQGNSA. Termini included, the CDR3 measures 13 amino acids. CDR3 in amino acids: CASSFLAGPGQET.